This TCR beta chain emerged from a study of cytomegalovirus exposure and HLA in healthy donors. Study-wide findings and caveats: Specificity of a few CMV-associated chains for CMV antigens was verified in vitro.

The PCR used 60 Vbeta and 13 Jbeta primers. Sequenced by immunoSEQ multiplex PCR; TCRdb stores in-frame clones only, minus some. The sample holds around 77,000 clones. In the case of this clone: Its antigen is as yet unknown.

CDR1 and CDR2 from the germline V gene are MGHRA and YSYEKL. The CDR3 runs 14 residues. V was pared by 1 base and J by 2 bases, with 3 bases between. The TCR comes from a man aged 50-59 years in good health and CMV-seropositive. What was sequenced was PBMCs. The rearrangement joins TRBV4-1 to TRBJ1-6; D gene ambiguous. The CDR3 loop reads CASSQVTYNSPLHF. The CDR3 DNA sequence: TGCGCCAGCAGCCAAGTAACCTATAATTCACCCCTCCACTTT.